One and the same sample provided the 3 T cell receptor beta chains below, sequenced in a study of early T cells in non-severe SARS-CoV-2 infection. MiXCR, run by TCRdb on the 5' RACE reads, gives a single entry per CDR3 protein. The sample consists of around 84,000 distinct CDR3 sequences, under 15% of them appearing once. Source material: whole blood. These receptors were collected from an adult who was a healthcare worker with PCR-confirmed SARS-CoV-2 infection or an uninfected control (not recorded which).

The genes are TRBV30 and TRBJ1-2; TRBD1 agrees at 11 bases. V gave up 1 base and J gave up 5 bases; unmatched junction bases: 9. Germline lookup yields CDR1 GTSNPN and CDR2 SVGIG (reference sequence). CDR3 size: 16 residues. CDR3 amino acids: CAWSAYGQGASYGYTF. The CDR3 bases are TGTGCCTGGAGTGCCTACGGACAGGGGGCTAGTTATGGCTACACCTTC.

The CDR3 bases are TGTGCCACCAGCAGAGGTCTGGGGTCAGATACGCAGTATTTT. Its protein is CATSRGLGSDTQYF. The V gene is TRBV15, the J gene TRBJ2-3; D is undetermined. The CDR3 spans 14 residues. Germline V lookup: CDR1 LNHNV, CDR2 YYDKDF (reference sequence). V gave up 1 base and J gave up 4 bases, with 9 bases separating them.

This chain links TRBV7-6 with TRBJ2-1; D unclear. CDR1 is SGHVS and CDR2 is FNYEAQ in the germline V gene. V was trimmed by 5 bases and J by 11 bases, leaving 13 bases between them. The CDR3 length is 12 residues. This CDR3 is CASSTSDWKQFF. The DNA of the CDR3 is TGTGCCAGCAGCACCTCCGACTGGAAGCAGTTCTTC.